This T cell receptor beta chain is from a study of shared clonotypes between healthy human individuals. Regarding the study as a whole: Rarefaction showed sorted-subset sequencing was incomplete despite large depth. Relative to their counterparts shared across all four donors, non-shared clonotypes exhibited diminished generation probabilities.

As for this clone: Its antigen is not known.

The ends were cut back, 0 bases at V and 3 bases at J, with 12 bases in the middle. The germline V gene encodes CDR1 SGHRS and CDR2 YFSETQ. The CDR3 totals 15 residues. Sequenced by immunoSEQ multiplex PCR; TCRdb stores in-frame clones only, minus some. The repertoire holds approximately 530,000 clones, with roughly 95% as singletons. Donors were Caucasian adults residing in Nashville, Tennessee, USA. Splitting of CD4+ cells produced CD45RA+ naive and CD45RA-negative memory subsets. The sequence derives from a woman in her twenties or thirties in good health. The source material was naive CD4+ T cells sorted from blood. Described subset: CD45RA+ positively selected. The chain uses TRBV5-1 and TRBJ1-1, with TRBD1 as a possible D gene (5 bases). CDR3 residues: CASSLDRGADTEAFF. The CDR3 nucleotides are TGCGCCAGCAGCTTGGACCGGGGCGCGGACACTGAAGCTTTCTTT.